A single sample is the source of the 13 T cell receptor beta chains below, sequenced in a study of tumor-infiltrating lymphocytes in primary liver carcinoma. Extraction also yielded germline DNA, while blood RNA was obtained from unsorted whole blood. TCR beta cDNA was prepared out of around 460 ng total RNA by means of a constant-region primer. ARM-PCR, slightly modified, supplied the TCR beta libraries through three nested multiplex PCR rounds. Amplification in the first two PCR rounds was performed using TRBV1-TRBV30 forward primers and a C-beta reverse primer for around 10 cycles each. MiXCR, applied by TCRdb to the multiplex PCR reads, yields one record per CDR3 protein. The sample shows around 170,000 distinct CDR3 sequences, roughly three fifths of them seen only once. Sequencing was done on a sample of peripheral blood. The receptors come from a man aged 35 to 55 with primary liver carcinoma and hepatitis B virus infection.

Comments on this clonotype: A much larger clone sits a single nucleotide away, making a read error possible. The chain uses TRBV5-5 and TRBJ2-7, with TRBD2 matching 10 bases. The germline CDR1 and CDR2 sequences are SGHKS and YYEKEE (reference sequence). The CDR3 spans 14 residues. The CDR3 nucleotides read TGTACCAGCAGCTTAACTAGCGGGGACTACGAGCAGTACTTC. This codes for CTSSLTSGDYEQYF.

As for this clonotype: An end of the junction does not agree with germline; a read error may underlie this. The chain couples TRBV4-2 to TRBJ2-4, with D possibly being TRBD1 or TRBD2 (6 bases each). Germline V lookup: CDR1 LGHNA, CDR2 YNFKEQ. The CDR3 spans 16 residues. Written as DNA, the CDR3 is TGTGCCAACAGCCAAGAGGGGGGACTAGCCAAAAACATTCAGTACTTC. Translated: CANSQEGGLAKNIQYF.

This clonotype turned up a few times. This clone may be a read error of a much larger clone one base away. The chain combines TRBV29-1 with TRBJ2-5; 8 bases agree with TRBD1. The CDR3 has 13 residues. Germline assignment: CDR1 SQVTM and CDR2 ANQGSEA. CDR3 bases: TGCAGCGTGGAGACAGGGGCGGAAGAGACCCGGTACTTC. It yields the protein CSVETGAEETRYF.

The rearrangement links TRBV6-5 to TRBJ2-7, with D possibly TRBD1 on 6 matching bases. Germline loops: CDR1 MNHEY, CDR2 SVGAGI. This CDR3 contains 13 residues. V gave up 6 bases and J gave up 0 bases, with 9 bases separating them. The CDR3 DNA reads as TGTGCCAGCAGGCGGACAGCCTCCTACGAGCAGTACTTC. Amino acid sequence: CASRRTASYEQYF.

Concerning this clonotype itself: A junction end diverges from the germline sequence, so it may reflect a read error. This rearrangement joins TRBV4-1 to TRBJ2-3; 8 bases are shared with TRBD1. The length of the CDR3 is 16 residues. Germline lookup yields CDR1 MGHRA and CDR2 YSYEKL. The CDR3: CASSPRTGRSTDTHYF. The CDR3 DNA reads TGCGCCAGCAGCCCACGGACAGGGAGGTCCACAGATACGCACTATTTT.

This clonotype occurred many times. Here the CDR3 reads CASSLDLLAGVANEQFF. CDR3 coding DNA: TGTGCCAGCAGCTTAGACCTGCTAGCGGGAGTTGCAAATGAGCAGTTCTTC. This chain links TRBV11-3 with TRBJ2-1; TRBD2 matches 10 bases. This CDR3 is 17 amino acids long. In germline, CDR1 is SGHNT, CDR2 YENEEA. V shed 0 bases and J 7 bases; nucleotides not matched to a gene: 9.

In regard to this clonotype: The germline gene is not matched at one end of the junction; a read error may be the cause. V is TRBV11-2 and J is TRBJ2-1, with TRBD2 matching 8 bases. In germline, CDR1 is SGHAT, CDR2 FQNNGV. The CDR3 has 19 amino acids. CDR3 bases: TGTACCAGCAGCCCTGGGGGTGACGGGAGGGGAGGATCCTACAATGAGCAGTTCTTC. Protein product: CTSSPGGDGRGGSYNEQFF.

The chain carries TRBV11-2 and TRBJ2-1; D remains unclear. The CDR3 sequence is 14 residues long. Germline V CDR1 and CDR2: SGHAT, FQNNGV. V lost 3 bases, J lost 9 bases, and 15 bases lay in between. CDR3 nucleotide sequence: TGTGCCAGCAGCTTGGAAGGTCTAGTGGGTGAGCAGTTCTTC. This translates into CASSLEGLVGEQFF. Combining the CDR3 with reference TRBV11-2 and TRBJ2-1 gives the whole variable domain EAGVAQSPRYKIIEKRQSVAFWCNPISGHATLYWYQQILGQGPKLLIQFQNNGVVDDSQLPKDRFSAERLKGVDSTLKIQPAKLEDSAVYLCASSLEGLVGEQFFGPGTRLTVL.

The V gene is TRBV28, the J gene TRBJ1-2; tentative D call: TRBD1 (5 bases). Germline V lookup: CDR1 MDHEN, CDR2 SYDVKM. The CDR3 runs 12 residues. V lost 7 bases to trimming and J lost 5 bases, with 11 bases between them. CDR3 coding DNA: TGTGCCAGCACCCAGGGTGGGTATGGCTACACCTTC. Protein sequence: CASTQGGYGYTF.

At least ten counts were recorded for this clonotype. The chain carries TRBV29-1 and TRBJ1-2; D is perhaps TRBD1 (6 bases). This CDR3 region has 12 residues. Trimming cost V 4 bases and J 3 bases, with 9 bases left between them. CDR1 is SQVTM, CDR2 ANQGSEA, per germline. The CDR3: CSVGEGDYGYTF. CDR3 sequence (DNA): TGCAGCGTTGGGGAGGGGGACTATGGCTACACCTTC.

The chain employs TRBV5-1 and TRBJ2-3; a weak D match, TRBD2 (5 bases). The CDR3 length is 13 residues. CDR1 and CDR2 from the germline V gene are SGHRS and YFSETQ. V lost 3 bases to trimming and J lost 0 bases, with 5 bases between them. For the CDR3, the DNA is TGCGCCAGCAGCTGGGAGAGCACAGATACGCAGTATTTT. It translates to CASSWESTDTQYF.

Comment on this clonotype: A much larger clone differs from this one at a single base, so this may be a read error. This sequence joins TRBV11-2 and TRBJ2-3, with 8 bases identical to TRBD1. Unmatched junction bases numbered 17, after V lost 5 bases and J lost 13 bases. The CDR3 runs to 15 residues. Germline CDR1 and CDR2: SGHAT and FQNNGV. The CDR3, as DNA: TGTGCCAGCAGCATACTACTTAACACAGGGGGGTATAAGTATTTT. Translation gives CASSILLNTGGYKYF. Drawing the rest from reference TRBV11-2 and TRBJ2-3, the complete variable domain is EAGVAQSPRYKIIEKRQSVAFWCNPISGHATLYWYQQILGQGPKLLIQFQNNGVVDDSQLPKDRFSAERLKGVDSTLKIQPAKLEDSAVYLCASSILLNTGGYKYFGPGTRLTVL.

In its sample, this clonotype was seen a few times. The junction shows a germline mismatch at one end, possibly a read error. This chain links TRBV5-1 with TRBJ2-5; D possibly matches TRBD1 or TRBD2 (5 bases each). This CDR3 region has 13 residues. Germline lookup yields CDR1 SGHRS and CDR2 YFSETQ. The CDR3 sequence: CASSLGGGETQYF. The CDR3 DNA reads TGTGCCAGCAGCTTGGGTGGGGGAGAGACCCAGTACTTC.